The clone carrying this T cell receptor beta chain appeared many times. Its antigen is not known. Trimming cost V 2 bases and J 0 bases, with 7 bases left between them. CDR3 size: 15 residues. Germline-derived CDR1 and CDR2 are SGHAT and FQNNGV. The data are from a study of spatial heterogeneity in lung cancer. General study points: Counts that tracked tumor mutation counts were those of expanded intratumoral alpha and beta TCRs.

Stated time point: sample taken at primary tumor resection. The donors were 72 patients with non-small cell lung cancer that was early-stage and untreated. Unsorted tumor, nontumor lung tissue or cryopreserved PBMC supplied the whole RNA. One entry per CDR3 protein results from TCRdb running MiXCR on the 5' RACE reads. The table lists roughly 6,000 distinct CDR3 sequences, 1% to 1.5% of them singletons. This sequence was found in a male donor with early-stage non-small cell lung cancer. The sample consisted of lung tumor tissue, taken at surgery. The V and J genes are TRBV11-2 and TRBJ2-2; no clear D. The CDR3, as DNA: TGTGCCAGCAGCTTAAGGGAATCGAACACCGGGGAGCTGTTTTTT. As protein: CASSLRESNTGELFF.